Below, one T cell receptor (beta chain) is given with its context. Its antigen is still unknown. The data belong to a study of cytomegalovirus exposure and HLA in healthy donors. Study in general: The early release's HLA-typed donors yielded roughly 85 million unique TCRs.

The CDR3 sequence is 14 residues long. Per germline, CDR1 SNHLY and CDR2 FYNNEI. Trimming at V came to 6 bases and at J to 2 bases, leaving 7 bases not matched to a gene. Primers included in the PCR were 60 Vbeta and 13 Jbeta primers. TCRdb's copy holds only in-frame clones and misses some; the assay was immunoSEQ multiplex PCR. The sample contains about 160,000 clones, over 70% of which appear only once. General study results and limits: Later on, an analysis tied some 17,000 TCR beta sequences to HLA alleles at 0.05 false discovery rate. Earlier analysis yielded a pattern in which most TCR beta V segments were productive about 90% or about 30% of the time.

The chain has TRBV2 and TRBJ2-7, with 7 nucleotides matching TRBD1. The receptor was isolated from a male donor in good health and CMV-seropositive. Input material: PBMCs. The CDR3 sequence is CASSLDRRTYEQYF. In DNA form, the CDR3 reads TGTGCCAGCAGCCTGGACAGGCGCACCTACGAGCAGTACTTC.